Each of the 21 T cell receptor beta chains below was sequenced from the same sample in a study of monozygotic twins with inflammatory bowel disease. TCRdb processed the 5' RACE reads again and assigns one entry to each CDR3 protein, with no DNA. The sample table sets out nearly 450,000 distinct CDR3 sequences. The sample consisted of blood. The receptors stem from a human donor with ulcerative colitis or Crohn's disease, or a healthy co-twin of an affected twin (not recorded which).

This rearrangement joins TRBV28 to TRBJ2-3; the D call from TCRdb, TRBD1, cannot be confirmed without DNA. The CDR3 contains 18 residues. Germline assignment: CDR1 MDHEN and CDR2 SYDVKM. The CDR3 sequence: CASSPPLWSRISTDTQYF.

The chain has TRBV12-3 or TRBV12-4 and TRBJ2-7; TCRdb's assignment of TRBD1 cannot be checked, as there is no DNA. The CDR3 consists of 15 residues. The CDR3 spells CASSPRAGPSYEQYF.

CDR3 loop: CSVEDLGLAGGSNEQFF. The rearrangement joins TRBV29-1 to TRBJ2-1; with no DNA, the TCRdb D assignment of TRBD2 cannot be verified. Per germline, CDR1 SQVTM and CDR2 ANQGSEA. CDR3 length equals 17 residues.

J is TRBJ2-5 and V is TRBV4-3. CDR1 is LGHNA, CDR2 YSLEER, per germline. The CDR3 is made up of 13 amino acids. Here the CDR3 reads CASSQDRRETQYF.

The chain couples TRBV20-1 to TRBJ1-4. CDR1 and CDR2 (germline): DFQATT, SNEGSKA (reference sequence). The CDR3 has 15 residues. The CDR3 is CSARAPKETNEKLFF.

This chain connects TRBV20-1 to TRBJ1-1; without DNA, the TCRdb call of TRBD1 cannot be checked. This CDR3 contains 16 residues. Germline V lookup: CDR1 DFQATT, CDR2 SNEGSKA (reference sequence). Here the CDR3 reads CSADPRTGARVTEAFF.

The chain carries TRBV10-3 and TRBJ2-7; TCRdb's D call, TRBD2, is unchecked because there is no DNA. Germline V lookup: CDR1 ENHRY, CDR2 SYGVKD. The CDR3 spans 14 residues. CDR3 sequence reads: CAISVNSGRYEQYF.

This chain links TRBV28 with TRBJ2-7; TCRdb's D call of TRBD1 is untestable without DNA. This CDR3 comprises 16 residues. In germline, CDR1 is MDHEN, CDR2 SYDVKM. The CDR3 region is CASSPTGRKSSYEQYF.

This CDR3 reads CASSQTSGDYNEQFF. V is TRBV3-1 and J is TRBJ2-1; without DNA, the TCRdb call of TRBD2 cannot be checked. The length of the CDR3 is 15 residues. The germline V gene has CDR1 LGHDT and CDR2 YNNKEL (reference sequence).

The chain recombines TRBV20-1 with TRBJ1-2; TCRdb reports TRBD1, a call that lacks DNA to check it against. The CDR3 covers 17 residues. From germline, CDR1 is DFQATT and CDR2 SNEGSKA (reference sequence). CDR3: CSARDSPGQTSPDGYTF.

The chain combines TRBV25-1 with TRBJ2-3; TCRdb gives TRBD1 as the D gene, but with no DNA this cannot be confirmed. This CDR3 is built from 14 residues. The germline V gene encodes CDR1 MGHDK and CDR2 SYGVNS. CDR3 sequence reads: CASSESTGTDTQYF. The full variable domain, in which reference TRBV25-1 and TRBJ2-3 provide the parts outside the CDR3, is EADIYQTPRYLVIGTGKKITLECSQTMGHDKMYWYQQDPGMELHLIHYSYGVNSTEKGDLSSESTVSRIRTEHFPLTLESARPSHTSQYLCASSESTGTDTQYFGPGTRLTVL.

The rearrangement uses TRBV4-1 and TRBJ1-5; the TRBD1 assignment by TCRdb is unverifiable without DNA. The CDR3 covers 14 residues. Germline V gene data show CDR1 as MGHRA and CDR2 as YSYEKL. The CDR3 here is CASSQTGDNQPQHF.

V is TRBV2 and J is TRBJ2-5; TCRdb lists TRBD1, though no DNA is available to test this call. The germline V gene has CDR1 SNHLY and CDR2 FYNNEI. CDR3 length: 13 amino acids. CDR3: CASGAGFEETQYF.

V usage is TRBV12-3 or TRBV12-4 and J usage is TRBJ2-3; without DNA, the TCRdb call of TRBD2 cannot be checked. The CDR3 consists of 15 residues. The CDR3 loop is CASRSTTSSTDTQYF.

CDR3 residues: CASSKGGALTDTQYF. The chain links TRBV7-2 to TRBJ2-3; the TCRdb D gene call, TRBD1, has no DNA to confirm it. Germline V gene data show CDR1 as SGHTA and CDR2 as FQGNSA. This CDR3 has 15 residues.

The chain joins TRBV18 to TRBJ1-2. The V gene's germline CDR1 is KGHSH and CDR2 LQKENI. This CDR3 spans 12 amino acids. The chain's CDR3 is CASSWGPQDYTF.

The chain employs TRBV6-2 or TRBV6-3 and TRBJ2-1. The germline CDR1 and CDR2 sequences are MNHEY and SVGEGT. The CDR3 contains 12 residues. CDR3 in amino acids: CASSNPVTEQFF.

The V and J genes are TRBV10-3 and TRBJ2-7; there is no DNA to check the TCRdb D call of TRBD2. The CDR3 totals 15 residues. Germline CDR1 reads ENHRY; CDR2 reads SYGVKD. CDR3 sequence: CAISDRGSGRNEQYF.

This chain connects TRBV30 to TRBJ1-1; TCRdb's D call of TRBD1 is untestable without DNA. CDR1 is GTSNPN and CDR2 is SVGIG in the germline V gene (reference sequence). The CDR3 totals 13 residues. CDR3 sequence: CAWSPTGVTEAFF. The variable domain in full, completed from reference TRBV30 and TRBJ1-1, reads SQTIHQWPATLVQPVGSPLSLECTVEGTSNPNLYWYRQAAGRGLQLLFYSVGIGQISSEVPQNLSASRPQDRQFILSSKKLLLSDSGFYLCAWSPTGVTEAFFGQGTRLTVV.

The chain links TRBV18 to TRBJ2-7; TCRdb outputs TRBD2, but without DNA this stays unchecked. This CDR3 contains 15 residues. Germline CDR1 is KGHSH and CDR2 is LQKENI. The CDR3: CASSMTSGASYEQYF.

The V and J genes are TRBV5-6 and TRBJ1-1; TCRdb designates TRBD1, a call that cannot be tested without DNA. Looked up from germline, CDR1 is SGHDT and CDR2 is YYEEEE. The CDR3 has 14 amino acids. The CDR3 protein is CASSQGQGARGAFF. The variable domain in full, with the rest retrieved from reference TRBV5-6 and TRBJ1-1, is DAGVTQSPTHLIKTRGQQVTLRCSPKSGHDTVSWYQQALGQGPQFIFQYYEEEERQRGNFPDRFSGHQFPNYSSELNVNALLLGDSALYLCASSQGQGARGAFFGQGTRLTVV.